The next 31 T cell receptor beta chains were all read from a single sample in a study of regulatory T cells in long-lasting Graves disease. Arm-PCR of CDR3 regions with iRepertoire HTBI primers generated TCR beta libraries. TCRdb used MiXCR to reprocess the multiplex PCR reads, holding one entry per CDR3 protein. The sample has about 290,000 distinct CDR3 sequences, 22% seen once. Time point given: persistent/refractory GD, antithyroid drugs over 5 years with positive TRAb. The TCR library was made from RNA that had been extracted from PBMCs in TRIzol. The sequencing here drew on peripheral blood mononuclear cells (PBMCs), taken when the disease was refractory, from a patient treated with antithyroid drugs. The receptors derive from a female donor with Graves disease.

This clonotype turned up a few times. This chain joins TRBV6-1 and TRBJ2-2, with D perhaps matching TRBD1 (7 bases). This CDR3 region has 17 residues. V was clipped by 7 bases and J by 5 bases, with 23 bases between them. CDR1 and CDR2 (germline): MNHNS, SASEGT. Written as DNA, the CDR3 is TGTGCCAGCAAACCGGGGCCCGACAGGGAGGTGACCGGGGAGCTGTTTTTT. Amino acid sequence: CASKPGPDREVTGELFF.

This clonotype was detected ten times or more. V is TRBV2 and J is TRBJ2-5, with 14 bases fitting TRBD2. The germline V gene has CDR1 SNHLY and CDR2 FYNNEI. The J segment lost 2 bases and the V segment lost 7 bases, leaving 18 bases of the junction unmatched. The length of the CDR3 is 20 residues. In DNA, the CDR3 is TGTGCCAGCACTAATGGACATCGACTAGCGGGAGGGCCGAGACAAGAGACCCAGTACTTC. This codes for CASTNGHRLAGGPRQETQYF.

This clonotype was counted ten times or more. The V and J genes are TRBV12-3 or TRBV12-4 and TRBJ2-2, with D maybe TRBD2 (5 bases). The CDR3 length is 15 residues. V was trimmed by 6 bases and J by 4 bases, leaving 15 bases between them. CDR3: CASRPPGESTGELFF. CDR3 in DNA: TGTGCCAGCAGGCCCCCTGGGGAGTCCACCGGGGAGCTGTTTTTT.

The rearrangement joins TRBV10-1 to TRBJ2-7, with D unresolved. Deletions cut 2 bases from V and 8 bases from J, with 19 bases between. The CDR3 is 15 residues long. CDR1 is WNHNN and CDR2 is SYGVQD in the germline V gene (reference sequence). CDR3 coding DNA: TGCGCCAGCAGTGAGGATAGCCAGGTGGGAAGGAAGCAGTACTTC. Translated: CASSEDSQVGRKQYF.

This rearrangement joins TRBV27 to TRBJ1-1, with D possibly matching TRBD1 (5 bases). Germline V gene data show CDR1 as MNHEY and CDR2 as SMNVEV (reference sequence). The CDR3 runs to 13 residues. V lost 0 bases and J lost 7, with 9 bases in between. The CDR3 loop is CASSLSGENEAFF. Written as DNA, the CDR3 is TGTGCCAGCAGTTTATCAGGGGAGAATGAAGCTTTCTTT.

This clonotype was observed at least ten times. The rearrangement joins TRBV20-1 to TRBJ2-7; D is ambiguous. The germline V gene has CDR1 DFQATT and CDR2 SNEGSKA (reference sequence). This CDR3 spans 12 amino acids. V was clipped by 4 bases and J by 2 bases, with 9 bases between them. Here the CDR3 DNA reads TGCAGTGCTAATGCGGTTCCCTACGAGCAGTACTTC. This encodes CSANAVPYEQYF.

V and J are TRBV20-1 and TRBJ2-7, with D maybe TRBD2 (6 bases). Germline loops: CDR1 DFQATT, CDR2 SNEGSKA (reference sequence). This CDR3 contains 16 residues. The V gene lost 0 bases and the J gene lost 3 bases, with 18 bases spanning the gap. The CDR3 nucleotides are TGCAGTGCTAGAGATCTTGTAGGCGGGACCAGCTACGAGCAGTACTTC. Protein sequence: CSARDLVGGTSYEQYF.

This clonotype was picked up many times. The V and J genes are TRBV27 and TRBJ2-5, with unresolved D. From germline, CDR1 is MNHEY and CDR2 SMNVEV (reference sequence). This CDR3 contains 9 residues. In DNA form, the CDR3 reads TGTGCGGTATGGGAGACCCAGTACTTC. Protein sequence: CAVWETQYF.

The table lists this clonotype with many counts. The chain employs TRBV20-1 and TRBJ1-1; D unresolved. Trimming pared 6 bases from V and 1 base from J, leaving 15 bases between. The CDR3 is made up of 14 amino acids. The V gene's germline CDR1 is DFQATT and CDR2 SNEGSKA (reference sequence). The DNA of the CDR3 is TGCAGTGCCCCCGTGGGAGGGAAGAACACTGAAGCTTTCTTT. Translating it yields CSAPVGGKNTEAFF.

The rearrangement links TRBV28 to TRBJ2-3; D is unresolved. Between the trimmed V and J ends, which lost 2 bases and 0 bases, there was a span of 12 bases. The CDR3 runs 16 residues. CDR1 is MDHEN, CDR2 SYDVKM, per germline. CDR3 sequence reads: CASSLSSGASTDTQYF. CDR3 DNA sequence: TGTGCCAGCAGTTTAAGCAGTGGCGCCAGCACAGATACGCAGTATTTT.

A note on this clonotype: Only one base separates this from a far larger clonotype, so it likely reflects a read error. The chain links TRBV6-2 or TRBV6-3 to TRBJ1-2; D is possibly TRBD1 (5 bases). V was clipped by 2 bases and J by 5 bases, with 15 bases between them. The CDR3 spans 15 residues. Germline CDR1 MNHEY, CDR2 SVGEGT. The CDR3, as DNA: TGTGCCAGCAGTTACGCCCGGGGGATCATTTATGGCTACACCTTC. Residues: CASSYARGIIYGYTF.

CDR3 protein: CAISESEDTQYF. The CDR3 DNA reads as TGTGCCATCAGTGAGTCGGAGGATACGCAGTATTTT. The gene calls are TRBV10-3 and TRBJ2-3; D call uncertain. The germline gives CDR1 ENHRY, CDR2 SYGVKD. This CDR3 region has 12 residues. V lost 0 bases and J 6 bases, leaving 4 bases between the germline ends.

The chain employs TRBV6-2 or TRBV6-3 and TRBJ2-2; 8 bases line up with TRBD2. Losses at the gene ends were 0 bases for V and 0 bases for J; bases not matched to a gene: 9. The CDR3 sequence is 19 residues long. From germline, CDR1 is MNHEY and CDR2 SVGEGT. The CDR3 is CASSYSPVLAGTNTGELFF. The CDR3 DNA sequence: TGTGCCAGCAGTTACTCCCCTGTTCTAGCGGGTACGAACACCGGGGAGCTGTTTTTT.

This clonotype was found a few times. Written as DNA, the CDR3 is TGCGCCAGCAGCCTATCCTCTGGGATAACTGAAGCTTTCTTT. Translation: CASSLSSGITEAFF. The rearrangement links TRBV5-1 to TRBJ1-1; D is unresolved. The germline V gene has CDR1 SGHRS and CDR2 YFSETQ. V shed 4 bases and J shed 5 bases, with 15 bases lying between them. The CDR3 extends over 14 amino acids.

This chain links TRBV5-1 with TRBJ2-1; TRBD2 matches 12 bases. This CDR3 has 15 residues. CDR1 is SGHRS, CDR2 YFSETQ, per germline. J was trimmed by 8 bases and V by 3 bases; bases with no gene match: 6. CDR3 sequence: CASSYLAGGPDEQFF. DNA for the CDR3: TGCGCCAGCAGCTACCTAGCGGGAGGGCCCGATGAGCAGTTCTTC.

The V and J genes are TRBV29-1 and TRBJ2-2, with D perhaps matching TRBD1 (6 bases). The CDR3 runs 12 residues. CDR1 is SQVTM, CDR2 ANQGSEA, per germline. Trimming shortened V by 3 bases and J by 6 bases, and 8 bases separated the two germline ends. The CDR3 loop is CSVEGAAGELFF. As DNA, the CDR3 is TGCAGCGTTGAGGGGGCGGCCGGGGAGCTGTTTTTT.

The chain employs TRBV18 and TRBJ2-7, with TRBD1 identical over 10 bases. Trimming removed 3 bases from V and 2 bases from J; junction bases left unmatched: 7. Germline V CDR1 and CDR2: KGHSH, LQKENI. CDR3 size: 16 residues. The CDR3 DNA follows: TGTGCCAGCTCACCCGGAGGTGGGACAGGGGCCTACGAGCAGTACTTC. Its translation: CASSPGGGTGAYEQYF.

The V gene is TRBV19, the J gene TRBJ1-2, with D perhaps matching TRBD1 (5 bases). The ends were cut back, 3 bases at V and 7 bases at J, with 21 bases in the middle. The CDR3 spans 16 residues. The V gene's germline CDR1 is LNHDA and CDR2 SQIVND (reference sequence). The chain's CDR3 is CASSIPGRGRVVGYTF. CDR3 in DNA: TGTGCCAGTAGTATCCCTGGACGAGGCAGGGTGGTTGGCTACACCTTC.

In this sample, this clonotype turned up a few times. The CDR3 coding sequence is TGTGCCAGCAGCTTGGCCCCGGGGGGCCAGCAGCCCCAGCATTTT. Amino acids: CASSLAPGGQQPQHF. The chain carries TRBV5-5 and TRBJ1-5; TRBD1 is a possible D gene (6 bases). This CDR3 contains 15 residues. Deletions cut 0 bases from V and 7 bases from J, with 14 bases between. Germline V gene sequence: CDR1 SGHKS, CDR2 YYEKEE (reference sequence).

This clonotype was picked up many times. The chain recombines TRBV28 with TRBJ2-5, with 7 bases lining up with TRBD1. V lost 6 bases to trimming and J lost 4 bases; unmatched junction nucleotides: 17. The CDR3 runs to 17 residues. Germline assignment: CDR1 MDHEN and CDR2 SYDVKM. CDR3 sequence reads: CASRTRTQTTGRETQYF. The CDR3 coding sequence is TGTGCCAGCAGGACCCGGACCCAGACGACAGGGAGAGAGACCCAGTACTTC. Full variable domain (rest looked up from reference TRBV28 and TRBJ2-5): DVKVTQSSRYLVKRTGEKVFLECVQDMDHENMFWYRQDPGLGLRLIYFSYDVKMKEKGDIPEGYSVSREKKERFSLILESASTNQTSMYLCASRTRTQTTGRETQYFGPGTRLLVL.

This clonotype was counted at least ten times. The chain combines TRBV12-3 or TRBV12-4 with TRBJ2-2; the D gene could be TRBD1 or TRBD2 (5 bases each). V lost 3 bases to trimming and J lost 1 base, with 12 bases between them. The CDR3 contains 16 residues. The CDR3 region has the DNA TGTGCCAGCAGTTTTTGGGACCCTAGGAACACCGGGGAGCTGTTTTTT. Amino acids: CASSFWDPRNTGELFF.

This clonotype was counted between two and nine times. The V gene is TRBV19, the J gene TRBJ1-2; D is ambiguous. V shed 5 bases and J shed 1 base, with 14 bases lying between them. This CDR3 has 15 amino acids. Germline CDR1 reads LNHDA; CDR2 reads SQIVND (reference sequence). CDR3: CASSSARTYNYGYTF. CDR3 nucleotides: TGTGCCAGTAGTTCCGCCAGGACCTATAACTATGGCTACACCTTC.

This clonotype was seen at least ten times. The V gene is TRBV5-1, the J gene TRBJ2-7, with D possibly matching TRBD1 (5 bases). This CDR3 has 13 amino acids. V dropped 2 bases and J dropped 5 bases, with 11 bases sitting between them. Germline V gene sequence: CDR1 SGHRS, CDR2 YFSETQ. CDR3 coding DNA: TGCGCCAGCAGCTTCACAGGTATCCACGAGCAGTACTTC. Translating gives CASSFTGIHEQYF.

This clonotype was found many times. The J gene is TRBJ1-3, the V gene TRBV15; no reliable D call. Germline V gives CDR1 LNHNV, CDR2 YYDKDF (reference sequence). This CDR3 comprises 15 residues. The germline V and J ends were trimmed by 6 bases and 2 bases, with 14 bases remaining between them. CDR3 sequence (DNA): TGTGCCACCAGTTATTCCGGGTTCCCTGGAAACACCATATATTTT. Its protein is CATSYSGFPGNTIYF.

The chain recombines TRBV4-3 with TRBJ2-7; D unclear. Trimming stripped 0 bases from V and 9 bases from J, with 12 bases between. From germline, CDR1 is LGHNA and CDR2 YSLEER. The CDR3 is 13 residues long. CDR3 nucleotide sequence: TGCGCCAGCAGCCAAGATCGTCCTCGAGGGCAGTACTTC. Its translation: CASSQDRPRGQYF.

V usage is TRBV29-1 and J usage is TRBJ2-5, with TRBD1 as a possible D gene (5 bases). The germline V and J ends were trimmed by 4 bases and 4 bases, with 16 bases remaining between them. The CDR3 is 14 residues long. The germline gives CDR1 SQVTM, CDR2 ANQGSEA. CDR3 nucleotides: TGCAGCGTTGGTGGGGCCCATCAAGCAGAGACCCAGTACTTC. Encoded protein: CSVGGAHQAETQYF.

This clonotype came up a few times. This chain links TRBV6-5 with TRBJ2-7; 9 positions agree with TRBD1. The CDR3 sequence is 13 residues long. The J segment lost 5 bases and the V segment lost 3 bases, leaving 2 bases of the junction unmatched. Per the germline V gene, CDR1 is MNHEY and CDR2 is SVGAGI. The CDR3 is CASSYTGGHEQYF. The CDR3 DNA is TGTGCCAGCAGTTATACAGGGGGCCACGAGCAGTACTTC.

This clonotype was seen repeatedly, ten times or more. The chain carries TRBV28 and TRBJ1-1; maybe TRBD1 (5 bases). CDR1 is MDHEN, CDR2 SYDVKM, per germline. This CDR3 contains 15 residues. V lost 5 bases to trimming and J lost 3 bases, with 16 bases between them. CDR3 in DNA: TGTGCCAGCAGTCCCCGATCAGGGTTCGACACTGAAGCTTTCTTT. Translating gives CASSPRSGFDTEAFF.

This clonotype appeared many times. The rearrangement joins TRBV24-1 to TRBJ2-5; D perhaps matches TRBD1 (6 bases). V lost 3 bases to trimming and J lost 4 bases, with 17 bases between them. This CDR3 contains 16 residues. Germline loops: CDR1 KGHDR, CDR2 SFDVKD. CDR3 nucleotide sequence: TGTGCCACCAGTGATACCATGGGGACAAGGGCAGAGACCCAGTACTTC. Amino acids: CATSDTMGTRAETQYF.

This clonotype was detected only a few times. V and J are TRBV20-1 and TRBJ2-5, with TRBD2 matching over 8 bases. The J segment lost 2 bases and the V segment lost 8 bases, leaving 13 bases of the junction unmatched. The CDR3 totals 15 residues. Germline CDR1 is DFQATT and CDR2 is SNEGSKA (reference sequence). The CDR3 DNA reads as TGCAGTACCCGGGGGGGTGGGGGCTCTCAAGAGACCCAGTACTTC. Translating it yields CSTRGGGGSQETQYF.

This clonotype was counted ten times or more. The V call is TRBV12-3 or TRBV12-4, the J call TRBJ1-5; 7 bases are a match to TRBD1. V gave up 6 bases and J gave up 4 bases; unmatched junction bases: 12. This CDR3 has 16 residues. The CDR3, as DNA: TGTGCCAGCAGCCAGGGGGGCAGGTTCGAAAATCAGCCCCAGCATTTT. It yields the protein CASSQGGRFENQPQHF.